These 8 T cell receptor beta chains originate from one sample sequenced in a study of OX40 agonist ivuxolimab in advanced cancers. Clones were sequenced by immunoSEQ multiplex PCR, and TCRdb holds only the in-frame ones, with some missing. Among over 50,000 clones listed, around 88% were seen once. The source material was CD4+ or CD8+ T cells sorted from blood, sampled in a trial of the OX40 agonist ivuxolimab. These receptors originate from an adult with an advanced solid tumor such as melanoma, head and neck, liver or kidney cancer.

This rearrangement joins TRBV6-5 to TRBJ1-2; tentatively, D is TRBD1 (5 bases). V gave up 7 bases and J gave up 7 bases, with 13 bases separating them. The CDR3 has 12 amino acids. Germline V lookup: CDR1 MNHEY, CDR2 SVGAGI. The DNA of the CDR3 is TGTGCCAGCAATGGGGGGGAAGGTGGCTACACCTTC. It encodes CASNGGEGGYTF.

The rearrangement uses TRBV28 and TRBJ1-2; no firm D call. Between the trimmed V and J ends, which lost 6 bases and 7 bases, there was a span of 18 bases. Germline CDR1 reads MDHEN; CDR2 reads SYDVKM. This CDR3 is built from 14 residues. CDR3 nucleotide sequence: TGTGCCAGCAGCGGCCCGCTTGGTATGAGTGGCTACACCTTC. Translating it yields CASSGPLGMSGYTF.

The V and J genes are TRBV6-1 and TRBJ1-3; weak D call: TRBD1 (6 bases). V was pared by 8 bases and J by 4 bases, with 6 bases between. Germline lookup yields CDR1 MNHNS and CDR2 SASEGT. CDR3 size: 11 residues. This CDR3 is CASGQGNTIYF. In DNA form, the CDR3 reads TGTGCCAGCGGACAGGGAAACACCATATATTTT.

This chain connects TRBV5-6 to TRBJ1-6, with D perhaps TRBD1 (5 bases). The CDR3 length is 15 residues. CDR1 and CDR2 from the germline V gene are SGHDT and YYEEEE. V was trimmed by 5 bases and J by 7 bases, leaving 16 bases between them. The CDR3 region is CASSRRGVYNSPLHF. The CDR3 region has the DNA TGTGCCAGCAGTCGCCGAGGGGTTTACAATTCACCCCTCCACTTT.

About this clone itself: One end of the junction does not line up with germline, which may come from a read error. The chain employs TRBV11-2 and TRBJ2-3; 7 bases align to TRBD1. The CDR3 is 15 residues long. Germline assignment: CDR1 SGHAT and CDR2 FQNNGV. The CDR3 here is CASSLDRVGTDTQYF. CDR3 nucleotides: TGTGCCAGCAGCCTAGACAGGGTGGGCACAGATACGCAGTATTTT.

The rearrangement links TRBV7-2 to TRBJ1-2; TRBD1 might be the D (6 bases). The CDR3 covers 15 residues. Trimming took off 0 bases at V and 3 bases at J, with 11 bases between the two ends. Per the germline V gene, CDR1 is SGHTA and CDR2 is FQGNSA. Here the CDR3 DNA reads TGTGCCAGCAGCTTAGCGGGGGGGGCCCACTATGGCTACACCTTC. It specifies CASSLAGGAHYGYTF. Drawing the rest from reference TRBV7-2 and TRBJ1-2, the complete variable domain is GAGVSQSPSNKVTEKGKDVELRCDPISGHTALYWYRQSLGQGLEFLIYFQGNSAPDKSGLPSDRFSAERTGGSVSTLTIQRTQQEDSAVYLCASSLAGGAHYGYTFGSGTRLTVV.

The chain combines TRBV7-2 with TRBJ1-2, with D unclear. With 1 base removed from V and 5 bases from J, the gap between germline ends came to 5 bases. Germline-derived CDR1 and CDR2 are SGHTA and FQGNSA. The CDR3 spans 12 residues. In DNA, the CDR3 is TGTGCCAGCAGCTTAGTGGAATATGGCTACACCTTC. Protein product: CASSLVEYGYTF.

The rearrangement uses TRBV7-2 and TRBJ2-7; D is undetermined. The CDR3 runs 15 residues. Germline V gives CDR1 SGHTA, CDR2 FQGNSA. The ends were cut back, 4 bases at V and 3 bases at J, with 16 bases in the middle. CDR3 region: CASSSQNGRIYEQYF. The CDR3 DNA reads as TGTGCCAGCAGCTCCCAGAATGGACGGATCTACGAGCAGTACTTC.